This T cell receptor (beta chain) is from a study of OX40 agonist ivuxolimab in advanced cancers. The assay was immunoSEQ multiplex PCR, and TCRdb's table has in-frame clones only and misses some. The table shows about 50,000 clones, with 79% occurring only once. The CDR3 is 17 residues long. Looked up from germline, CDR1 is SGDLS and CDR2 is YYNGEE. Trimming shortened V by 3 bases and J by 8 bases, and 26 bases separated the two germline ends. This clonotype was obtained from an adult with an advanced solid tumor such as melanoma, head and neck, liver or kidney cancer. The chain links TRBV9 to TRBJ1-2; D perhaps matches TRBD1 (5 bases). Sequencing was performed on CD4+ or CD8+ T cells sorted from blood, taken in a trial of the OX40 agonist ivuxolimab. CDR3 region: CASSALARGQVCRGYTF. In nucleotides, the CDR3 is TGTGCCAGCAGCGCCCTCGCCCGGGGCCAGGTCTGTCGAGGCTACACCTTC.